Shown below are 9 T cell receptor beta chains from a single sample sequenced in a study of T cells in Graves' hyperthyroidism and ophthalmopathy. The source material, RNA transcripts, was used to amplify TCR beta CDR3 regions. The study used the HTBI primer set for a first-round RT-PCR of the TCR CDR3. Each CDR3 protein is one row after TCRdb ran MiXCR on the multiplex PCR reads. The sample has over 700,000 distinct CDR3 sequences, around 20% seen once. The sample comprised blood. The receptors stem from a woman aged 45-65 years with Graves' hyperthyroidism that later progressed to Graves' ophthalmopathy.

At least ten counts were recorded for this clonotype. The chain employs TRBV13 and TRBJ1-1; D perhaps matches TRBD1 (6 bases). Germline V lookup: CDR1 PRHDT, CDR2 FYEKMQ (reference sequence). V dropped 5 bases and J dropped 4 bases, with 14 bases sitting between them. The CDR3 extends over 14 amino acids. The CDR3 region has the DNA TGTGCCAGCAGCGCTCAGGGGTATGGCACTGAAGCTTTCTTT. It translates to CASSAQGYGTEAFF.

In its sample, this clonotype was seen many times. The chain employs TRBV18 and TRBJ2-1; D not certain. The V gene lost 1 base and the J gene lost 9 bases, with 7 bases spanning the gap. The CDR3 runs 12 residues. Germline assignment: CDR1 KGHSH and CDR2 LQKENI. The CDR3 protein is CASSPRLGEQFF. The DNA for the CDR3 is TGTGCCAGCTCACCACGGCTTGGTGAGCAGTTCTTC.

This rearrangement joins TRBV27 to TRBJ1-3, with D hard to call. This CDR3 is built from 13 residues. Trimming removed 3 bases at V and 4 bases at J, with 7 bases between. Germline assignment: CDR1 MNHEY and CDR2 SMNVEV (reference sequence). CDR3 coding DNA: TGTGCCAGCAGTTTGTCGAGAGGAAACACCATATATTTT. Translation gives CASSLSRGNTIYF.

This clonotype showed up just a few times. The CDR3, as DNA: TGCGCCAGCAGCCTGGACGGGACACGAGAAGAGCCCCAGCATTTT. Translating it yields CASSLDGTREEPQHF. V and J are TRBV5-1 and TRBJ1-5; TRBD1 is a possible D gene (6 bases). CDR1 and CDR2 from the germline V gene are SGHRS and YFSETQ. The CDR3 contains 15 residues. Trimming took 4 bases from V and 8 from J, leaving 19 bases between them.

CDR3 sequence (DNA): TGTGCCAGTAGTATTTCCGTCGGCGGAGCTTTCTTT. Translating it yields CASSISVGGAFF. V gene TRBV19 combines with J gene TRBJ1-1; D not certain. The CDR3 runs 12 residues. Germline V gives CDR1 LNHDA, CDR2 SQIVND (reference sequence). V lost 3 bases to trimming and J lost 10 bases, with 12 bases between them.

The CDR3 protein is CASRAPWDSGNTIYF. Written as DNA, the CDR3 is TGTGCCAGCAGAGCCCCGTGGGATTCTGGAAACACCATATATTTT. This sequence joins TRBV12-3 or TRBV12-4 and TRBJ1-3; D remains unclear. The CDR3 covers 15 residues. The V end lost 6 bases, the J end lost 1 base, and 13 bases lay between the germline ends.

This chain's CDR3 is CASSFQGAAQPQHF. The CDR3 DNA reads TGTGCCAGCAGCTTCCAGGGGGCGGCTCAGCCCCAGCATTTT. V is TRBV6-1 and J is TRBJ1-5, with TRBD1 matching 8 bases. With V trimmed by 6 bases and J by 6 bases, 7 bases remained unmatched. Germline V gene data show CDR1 as MNHNS and CDR2 as SASEGT. The CDR3 extends over 14 amino acids.

The V call is TRBV4-1, the J call TRBJ2-3; unclear D gene. Germline loops: CDR1 MGHRA, CDR2 YSYEKL. V lost 3 bases, J lost 4 bases, and 26 bases lay in between. There are 19 residues in the CDR3. The DNA of the CDR3 is TGCGCCAGCAGCCACGTACCGATGGACGGCCCCTTAGGCTCAGATACGCAGTATTTT. It specifies CASSHVPMDGPLGSDTQYF.

This clonotype occurred many times. The genes are TRBV2 and TRBJ1-2, with D possibly TRBD1 on 5 matching bases. Germline CDR1 SNHLY, CDR2 FYNNEI. Trimming left V 4 bases short and J 2 bases short, with 8 bases between. This CDR3 has 13 amino acids. The CDR3 sequence: CASSATGNYGYTF. DNA for the CDR3: TGTGCCAGCAGTGCCACAGGCAACTATGGCTACACCTTC.